The clone carrying this TCR beta chain was observed once. As yet, its antigen is unknown. Assay used: immunoSEQ multiplex PCR; TCRdb lists only in-frame clones, some missing. There are about 92,000 clones in the sample; 80% to 90% occur only once, and less than 20% lies in the top ten. The CDR3 loop spans 19 amino acids. The junction had 13 bases not matched to a gene; V was cut back by 5 bases and J by 0 bases. Germline CDR1 SGHTA, CDR2 FQGNSA. This specimen belongs to a study of glioma-infiltrating T cells after dendritic cell vaccination. Study context: Patients had newly diagnosed or recurrent glioblastoma and received dendritic cell vaccines.

Overall study results and limits: Survival was not directly related to TCR clonality in these patients.

The chain couples TRBV7-2 to TRBJ1-1; TRBD1 matches at 12 bases. The origin of this receptor is a human donor with glioblastoma. The source was blood, collected before dendritic cell vaccination. The CDR3 DNA reads TGTGCCAGCAGCAGCTTAAAGGGGACAGGGGGCGCCTTGAACACTGAAGCTTTCTTT. This encodes CASSSLKGTGGALNTEAFF.